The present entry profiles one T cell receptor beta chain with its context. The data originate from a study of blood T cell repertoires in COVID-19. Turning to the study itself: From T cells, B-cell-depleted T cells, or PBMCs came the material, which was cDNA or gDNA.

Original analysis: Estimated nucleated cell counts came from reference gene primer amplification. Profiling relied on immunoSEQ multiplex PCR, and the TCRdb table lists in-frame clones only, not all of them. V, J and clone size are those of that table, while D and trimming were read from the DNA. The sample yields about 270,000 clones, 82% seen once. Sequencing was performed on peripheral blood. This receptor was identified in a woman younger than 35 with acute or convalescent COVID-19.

As DNA, the CDR3 is TGCGCCAGCAGCCAAGATTTTTCGGCGGTCTCCTACGAGCAGTACTTC. It yields the protein CASSQDFSAVSYEQYF. The chain employs TRBV4-3 and TRBJ2-7; D uncertain. The CDR3 runs to 16 residues. From germline, CDR1 is LGHNA and CDR2 YSLEER. V gave up 0 bases and J gave up 0 bases, with 12 bases separating them.